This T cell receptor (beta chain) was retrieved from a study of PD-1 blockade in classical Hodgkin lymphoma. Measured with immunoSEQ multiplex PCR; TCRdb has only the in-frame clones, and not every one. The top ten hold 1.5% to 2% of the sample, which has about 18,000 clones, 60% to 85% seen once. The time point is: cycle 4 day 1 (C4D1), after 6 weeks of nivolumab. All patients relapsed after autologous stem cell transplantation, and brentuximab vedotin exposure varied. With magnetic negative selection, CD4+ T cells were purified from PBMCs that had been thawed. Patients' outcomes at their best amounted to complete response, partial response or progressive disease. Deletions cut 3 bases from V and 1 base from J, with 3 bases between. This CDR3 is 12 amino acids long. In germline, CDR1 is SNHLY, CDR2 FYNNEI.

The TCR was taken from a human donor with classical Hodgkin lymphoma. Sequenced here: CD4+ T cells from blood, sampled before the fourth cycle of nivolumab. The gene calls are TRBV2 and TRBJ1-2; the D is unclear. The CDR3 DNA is TGTGCCAGCAGTGAGAATAACTATGGCTACACCTTC. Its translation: CASSENNYGYTF.